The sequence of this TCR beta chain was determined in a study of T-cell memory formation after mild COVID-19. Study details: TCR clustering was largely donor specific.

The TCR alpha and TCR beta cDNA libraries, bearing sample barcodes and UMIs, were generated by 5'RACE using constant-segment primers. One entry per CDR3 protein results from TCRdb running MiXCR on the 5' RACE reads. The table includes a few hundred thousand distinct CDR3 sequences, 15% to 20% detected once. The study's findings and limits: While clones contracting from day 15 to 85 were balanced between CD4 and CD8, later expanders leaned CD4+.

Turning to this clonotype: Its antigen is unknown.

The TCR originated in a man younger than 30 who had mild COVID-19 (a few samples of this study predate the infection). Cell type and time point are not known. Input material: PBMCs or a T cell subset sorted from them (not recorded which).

The CDR3 reads CASSSGPREGYTF. CDR3 nucleotide sequence: TGTGCCAGCAGCTCAGGGCCCCGTGAGGGCTACACCTTC. The chain combines TRBV7-8 with TRBJ1-2; D is perhaps TRBD1 (5 bases). Between the trimmed V and J ends, which lost 4 bases and 8 bases, there was a span of 14 bases. This CDR3 has 13 amino acids. Germline values: CDR1 SGHVS, CDR2 FQNEAQ. The entire variable domain, with the rest obtained from reference TRBV7-8 and TRBJ1-2, is as follows: GAGVSQSPRYKVAKRGQDVALRCDPISGHVSLFWYQQALGQGPEFLTYFQNEAQLDKSGLPSDRFFAERPEGSVSTLKIQRTQQEDSAVYLCASSSGPREGYTFGSGTRLTVV.